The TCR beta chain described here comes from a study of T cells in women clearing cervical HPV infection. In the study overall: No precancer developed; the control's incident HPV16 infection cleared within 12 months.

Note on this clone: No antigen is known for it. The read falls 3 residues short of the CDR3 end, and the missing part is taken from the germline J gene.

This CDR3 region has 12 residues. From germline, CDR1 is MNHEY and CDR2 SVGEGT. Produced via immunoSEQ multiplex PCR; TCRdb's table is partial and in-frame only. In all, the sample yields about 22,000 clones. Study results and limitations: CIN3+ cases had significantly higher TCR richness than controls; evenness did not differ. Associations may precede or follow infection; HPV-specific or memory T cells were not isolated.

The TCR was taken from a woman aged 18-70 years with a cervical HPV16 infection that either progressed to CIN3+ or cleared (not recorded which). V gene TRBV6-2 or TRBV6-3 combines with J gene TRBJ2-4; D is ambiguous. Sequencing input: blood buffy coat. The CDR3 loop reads CASRVLSYGQYF. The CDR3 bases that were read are TGTGCCAGCAGGGTTTTATCCTATGGT.